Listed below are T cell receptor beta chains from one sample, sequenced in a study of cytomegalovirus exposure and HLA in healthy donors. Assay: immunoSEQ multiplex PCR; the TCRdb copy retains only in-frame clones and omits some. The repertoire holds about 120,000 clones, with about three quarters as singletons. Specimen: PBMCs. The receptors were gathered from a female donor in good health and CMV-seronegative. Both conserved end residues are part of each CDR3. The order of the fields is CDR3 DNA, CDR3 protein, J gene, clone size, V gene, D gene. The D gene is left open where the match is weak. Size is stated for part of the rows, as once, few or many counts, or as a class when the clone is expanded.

cdr3_nt: TGTGCCAGCTCACCACAAAGACAGGGTTACAATGAGCAGTTCTTC
cdr3_aa: CASSPQRQGYNEQFF
j_call: TRBJ2-1
clone_size: .
v_call: TRBV18
d_call: TRBD1

cdr3_nt: TGTGCCAGTAGTATAGATAACGGGGACTACAATGAGCAGTTCTTC
cdr3_aa: CASSIDNGDYNEQFF
j_call: TRBJ2-1
clone_size: .
v_call: TRBV19
d_call: .

cdr3_nt: TGTGCCAGCAGTAGACGTCCCGGGACAGGGGAAATTCAAGAGACCCAGTACTTC
cdr3_aa: CASSRRPGTGEIQETQYF
j_call: TRBJ2-5
clone_size: .
v_call: TRBV21-1
d_call: .

cdr3_nt: TGTGCCAGCAGCTTAGGGACTAGCGGGTACAATGAGCAGTTCTTC
cdr3_aa: CASSLGTSGYNEQFF
j_call: TRBJ2-1
clone_size: .
v_call: TRBV11-3
d_call: TRBD2

cdr3_nt: TGTGCCACCGGTTCCCCCGAGACAGGCTTATCTGGGGCCAACGTCCTGACTTTC
cdr3_aa: CATGSPETGLSGANVLTF
j_call: TRBJ2-6
clone_size: .
v_call: TRBV15
d_call: .

cdr3_nt: TGTGCCAGCAGCTTAGACGGCAGGGTAGGAGAGACCCAGTACTTC
cdr3_aa: CASSLDGRVGETQYF
j_call: TRBJ2-5
clone_size: .
v_call: TRBV7-8
d_call: .

cdr3_nt: TGCGCCAGCAGCTTGGAGACAGGGGGCACCTACGAGCAGTACTTC
cdr3_aa: CASSLETGGTYEQYF
j_call: TRBJ2-7
clone_size: once
v_call: TRBV5-1
d_call: TRBD1

cdr3_nt: TGCGCCAGCAGTGACAGGGGGTTCGCAGGCTCTGGAAACACCATATATTTT
cdr3_aa: CASSDRGFAGSGNTIYF
j_call: TRBJ1-3
clone_size: .
v_call: TRBV10-2
d_call: TRBD1

cdr3_nt: TGTGCCAGTAGTCGAGGGGACTCGGGCTCCTACGAGCAGTACTTC
cdr3_aa: CASSRGDSGSYEQYF
j_call: TRBJ2-7
clone_size: .
v_call: TRBV19
d_call: .

cdr3_nt: TGTGCCTGGAGTGATGGGGACCGGGGGTACTACGAGCAGTACTTC
cdr3_aa: CAWSDGDRGYYEQYF
j_call: TRBJ2-7
clone_size: .
v_call: TRBV30
d_call: .

cdr3_nt: TGTGCCAGCACCCTTGGTCCCAGGGACTATCAGCCCCAGCATTTT
cdr3_aa: CASTLGPRDYQPQHF
j_call: TRBJ1-5
clone_size: .
v_call: TRBV5-6
d_call: .

cdr3_nt: TGCGCCAGCAGCAGGGACTCGGGAGAGACCCAGTACTTC
cdr3_aa: CASSRDSGETQYF
j_call: TRBJ2-5
clone_size: .
v_call: TRBV10-2
d_call: .

cdr3_nt: TGTGCCAGTAGTATCAAGGGGGCAAACTATTATAGCAATCAGCCCCAGCATTTT
cdr3_aa: CASSIKGANYYSNQPQHF
j_call: TRBJ1-5
clone_size: .
v_call: TRBV19
d_call: TRBD1

cdr3_nt: TGTGCCAGCTCACCTGGCTCTAACCCTACTACTTTCTTT
cdr3_aa: CASSPGSNPTTFF
j_call: TRBJ1-1
clone_size: .
v_call: TRBV18
d_call: .

cdr3_nt: TGTGCCAGCAGCCAAGGATTAGGGACTAGCGGACCTAATGAGCAGTTCTTC
cdr3_aa: CASSQGLGTSGPNEQFF
j_call: TRBJ2-1
clone_size: .
v_call: TRBV4-2
d_call: TRBD2

cdr3_nt: TGTGCCAGCAGCTTAACGCAGGGTTTTGCATTCAACACCGGGGAGCTGTTTTTT
cdr3_aa: CASSLTQGFAFNTGELFF
j_call: TRBJ2-2
clone_size: .
v_call: TRBV7-3
d_call: .

cdr3_nt: TGTGCCAGCAGCGGATCGGACAGGGAGACCACTGAAGCTTTCTTT
cdr3_aa: CASSGSDRETTEAFF
j_call: TRBJ1-1
clone_size: .
v_call: TRBV5-6
d_call: TRBD1

cdr3_nt: TGCGCCAGCAGTGAGTGGCGGGGGGTTAGCACAGATACGCAGTATTTT
cdr3_aa: CASSEWRGVSTDTQYF
j_call: TRBJ2-3
clone_size: .
v_call: TRBV10-2
d_call: TRBD2

cdr3_nt: TGTGCCAGCTCACCATTAGGTACAGGGCAACCCAAAAACATTCAGTACTTC
cdr3_aa: CASSPLGTGQPKNIQYF
j_call: TRBJ2-4
clone_size: .
v_call: TRBV18
d_call: .

cdr3_nt: TGTGCCAGCAGTGGAAGGGGCGCTGGGGCCAACGTCCTGACTTTC
cdr3_aa: CASSGRGAGANVLTF
j_call: TRBJ2-6
clone_size: .
v_call: TRBV25-1
d_call: .

cdr3_nt: TGCGCCAGCAGGCGGCAAGGCCGGGACAGGGGGGCAGATACGCAGTATTTT
cdr3_aa: CASRRQGRDRGADTQYF
j_call: TRBJ2-3
clone_size: few
v_call: TRBV5-1
d_call: TRBD1

cdr3_nt: TGTGCCAGCAGCTCGGGACTAGCGGGCTCCTACGAGCAGTACTTC
cdr3_aa: CASSSGLAGSYEQYF
j_call: TRBJ2-7
clone_size: .
v_call: TRBV7-2
d_call: TRBD2

cdr3_nt: TGTGCCTGGAGTGCCTTGGGGCTCGGGAATCAGCCCCAGCATTTT
cdr3_aa: CAWSALGLGNQPQHF
j_call: TRBJ1-5
clone_size: .
v_call: TRBV30
d_call: .

cdr3_nt: TGCAGCGTCCCGGGACTAGGGGCAGATACGCAGTATTTT
cdr3_aa: CSVPGLGADTQYF
j_call: TRBJ2-3
clone_size: .
v_call: TRBV29-1
d_call: TRBD2

cdr3_nt: TGTGCCAGCAGCGGCGTGGCAGGGAGGGCACACACTGAAGCTTTCTTT
cdr3_aa: CASSGVAGRAHTEAFF
j_call: TRBJ1-1
clone_size: .
v_call: TRBV7-9
d_call: .

cdr3_nt: TGTGCCAGTATGACAGGGCGGTGGACCGGGGAGCTGTTTTTT
cdr3_aa: CASMTGRWTGELFF
j_call: TRBJ2-2
clone_size: few
v_call: TRBV19
d_call: TRBD1

cdr3_nt: TGTGCCAGCAGCAAAACCCTAGCGGGGGGGGCCCAGTTCTTC
cdr3_aa: CASSKTLAGGAQFF
j_call: TRBJ2-1
clone_size: once
v_call: TRBV2
d_call: TRBD2

cdr3_nt: TGTGCCTGGAGTGTCACCTGGTATCGCTCCTACGAGCAGTACTTC
cdr3_aa: CAWSVTWYRSYEQYF
j_call: TRBJ2-7
clone_size: once
v_call: TRBV30
d_call: .

cdr3_nt: TGTGCCAGCAGTCGGACAGGGGTCGGCTACACCTTC
cdr3_aa: CASSRTGVGYTF
j_call: TRBJ1-2
clone_size: .
v_call: TRBV6-1
d_call: TRBD1

cdr3_nt: TGTGCCAGTAGTGCTTGGGACAGGGGCCTGGACACTGAAGCTTTCTTT
cdr3_aa: CASSAWDRGLDTEAFF
j_call: TRBJ1-1
clone_size: .
v_call: TRBV19
d_call: TRBD1

cdr3_nt: TGTGCCAGCAGACCCCGACAGGGGATCACCCTCGCAACTAATGAAAAACTGTTTTTT
cdr3_aa: CASRPRQGITLATNEKLFF
j_call: TRBJ1-4
clone_size: .
v_call: TRBV27
d_call: TRBD1

cdr3_nt: TGTGCCAGCAGCATAAGCGGGAGGGGAGAGACCCAGTACTTC
cdr3_aa: CASSISGRGETQYF
j_call: TRBJ2-5
clone_size: .
v_call: TRBV5-4
d_call: TRBD2

cdr3_nt: TGTGCCAGCTCACCACAGGGCGGGAGCTCCTACGAGCAGTACTTC
cdr3_aa: CASSPQGGSSYEQYF
j_call: TRBJ2-7
clone_size: .
v_call: TRBV18
d_call: TRBD2

cdr3_nt: TGTGCCTGGAGTCGAATAGTGCCCTACGAGCAGTACTTC
cdr3_aa: CAWSRIVPYEQYF
j_call: TRBJ2-7
clone_size: .
v_call: TRBV30
d_call: .

cdr3_nt: TGTGCCAGCAGCCGAAATCGGAGCTCTGGAAACACCATATATTTT
cdr3_aa: CASSRNRSSGNTIYF
j_call: TRBJ1-3
clone_size: .
v_call: TRBV7-9
d_call: .

cdr3_nt: TGTGCCAGCAGTCCTTCCCGGGCGGGAACTGGGGCCAACGTCCTGACTTTC
cdr3_aa: CASSPSRAGTGANVLTF
j_call: TRBJ2-6
clone_size: .
v_call: TRBV28
d_call: .

cdr3_nt: TGTGCCAGCAGCTCGGTGACAGGTCCAGGGGAAAAACTGTTTTTT
cdr3_aa: CASSSVTGPGEKLFF
j_call: TRBJ1-4
clone_size: .
v_call: TRBV5-5
d_call: .

cdr3_nt: TGTGCCAGTATCGGGATAGGAATGAACACTGAAGCTTTCTTT
cdr3_aa: CASIGIGMNTEAFF
j_call: TRBJ1-1
clone_size: .
v_call: TRBV19
d_call: .

cdr3_nt: TGTGCCAGCAGTTACCACTCAGTAACAGGGAGTATAAGCAATCAGCCCCAGCATTTT
cdr3_aa: CASSYHSVTGSISNQPQHF
j_call: TRBJ1-5
clone_size: .
v_call: TRBV28
d_call: .

cdr3_nt: TGCAGCGTAGAGCGGGGGGGCAATGAGCAGTTCTTC
cdr3_aa: CSVERGGNEQFF
j_call: TRBJ2-1
clone_size: .
v_call: TRBV29-1
d_call: TRBD2

cdr3_nt: TGTGCCAGCAACCCACTTGGGGGGTTGGGGAACAATGAGCAGTTCTTC
cdr3_aa: CASNPLGGLGNNEQFF
j_call: TRBJ2-1
clone_size: .
v_call: TRBV11-2
d_call: .

cdr3_nt: TGTGCCAGCTCACTTGGACAGGGGAAAGAGACCCAGTACTTC
cdr3_aa: CASSLGQGKETQYF
j_call: TRBJ2-5
clone_size: .
v_call: TRBV18
d_call: TRBD1

cdr3_nt: TGCGCCAGCAGCCAACTTTCGGGACTAGCGGGAGGTGAGCAGTACTTC
cdr3_aa: CASSQLSGLAGGEQYF
j_call: TRBJ2-7
clone_size: once
v_call: TRBV4-1
d_call: TRBD2

cdr3_nt: TGTGCCAGCAGTTCAGGGGCAACTAATGAAAAACTGTTTTTT
cdr3_aa: CASSSGATNEKLFF
j_call: TRBJ1-4
clone_size: .
v_call: TRBV6-5
d_call: .

cdr3_nt: TGTGCCAGTAGCTTGGCGGGGAACACTGAAGCTTTCTTT
cdr3_aa: CASSLAGNTEAFF
j_call: TRBJ1-1
clone_size: once
v_call: TRBV19
d_call: .

cdr3_nt: TGTGCCACCAGCAGACTAGGACAGGGGGGGGCTTTGGAGCAGTTCTTC
cdr3_aa: CATSRLGQGGALEQFF
j_call: TRBJ2-1
clone_size: .
v_call: TRBV15
d_call: TRBD1

cdr3_nt: TGTGCCAGCAGAGTTACTAGCGGGGGGGCCAATGAGCAGTTCTTC
cdr3_aa: CASRVTSGGANEQFF
j_call: TRBJ2-1
clone_size: .
v_call: TRBV2
d_call: TRBD2

cdr3_nt: TGTGCCAGCAGCCCCCACTCTGAGACCCAGTACTTC
cdr3_aa: CASSPHSETQYF
j_call: TRBJ2-5
clone_size: .
v_call: TRBV5-6
d_call: .

cdr3_nt: TGTGCCAGCAGCTCCGGGACAGGGGTGACAGATACGCAGTATTTT
cdr3_aa: CASSSGTGVTDTQYF
j_call: TRBJ2-3
clone_size: .
v_call: TRBV2
d_call: TRBD1